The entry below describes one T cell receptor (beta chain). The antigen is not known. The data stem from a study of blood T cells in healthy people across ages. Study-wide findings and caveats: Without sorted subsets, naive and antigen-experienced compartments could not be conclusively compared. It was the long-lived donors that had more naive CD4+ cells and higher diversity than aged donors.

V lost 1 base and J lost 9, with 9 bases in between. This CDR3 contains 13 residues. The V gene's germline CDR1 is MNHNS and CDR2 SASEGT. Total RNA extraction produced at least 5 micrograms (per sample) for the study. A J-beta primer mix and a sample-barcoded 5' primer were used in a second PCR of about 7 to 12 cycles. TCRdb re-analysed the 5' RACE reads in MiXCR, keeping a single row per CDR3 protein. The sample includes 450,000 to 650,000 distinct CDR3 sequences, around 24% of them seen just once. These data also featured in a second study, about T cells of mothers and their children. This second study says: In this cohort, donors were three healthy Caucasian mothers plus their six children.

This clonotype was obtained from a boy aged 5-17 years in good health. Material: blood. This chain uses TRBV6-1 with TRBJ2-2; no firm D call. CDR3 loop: CASSEVGSRELFF. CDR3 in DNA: TGTGCCAGCAGTGAAGTCGGGTCCCGGGAGCTGTTTTTT.